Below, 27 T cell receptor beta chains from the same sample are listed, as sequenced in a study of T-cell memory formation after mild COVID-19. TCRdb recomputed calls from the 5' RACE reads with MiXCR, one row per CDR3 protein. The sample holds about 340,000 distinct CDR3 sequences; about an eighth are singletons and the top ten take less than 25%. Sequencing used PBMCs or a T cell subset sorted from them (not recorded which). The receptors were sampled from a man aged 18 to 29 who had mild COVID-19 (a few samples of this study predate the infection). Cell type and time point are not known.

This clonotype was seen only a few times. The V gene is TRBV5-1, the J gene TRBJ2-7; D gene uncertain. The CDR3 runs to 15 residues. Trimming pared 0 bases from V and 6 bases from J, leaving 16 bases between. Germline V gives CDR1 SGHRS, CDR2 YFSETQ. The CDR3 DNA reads TGCGCCAGCAGCTTGGACACAGCCTCCTATGGCGAGCAGTACGTC. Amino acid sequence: CASSLDTASYGEQYV.

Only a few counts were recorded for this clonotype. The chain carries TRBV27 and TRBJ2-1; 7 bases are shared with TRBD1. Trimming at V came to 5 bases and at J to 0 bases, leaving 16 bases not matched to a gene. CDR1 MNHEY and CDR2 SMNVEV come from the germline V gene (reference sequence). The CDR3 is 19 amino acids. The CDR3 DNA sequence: TGTGCCAGCAGTCCCCACGACGGGACAGAGTTAAGCTCCTACAATGAGCAGTTCTTC. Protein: CASSPHDGTELSSYNEQFF.

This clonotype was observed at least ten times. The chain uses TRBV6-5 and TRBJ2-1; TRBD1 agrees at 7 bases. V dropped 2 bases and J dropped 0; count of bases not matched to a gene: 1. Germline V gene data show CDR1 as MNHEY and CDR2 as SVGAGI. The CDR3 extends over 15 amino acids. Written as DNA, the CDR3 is TGTGCCAGCAGTTACGGACAGGCCTCCTACAATGAGCAGTTCTTC. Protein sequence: CASSYGQASYNEQFF.

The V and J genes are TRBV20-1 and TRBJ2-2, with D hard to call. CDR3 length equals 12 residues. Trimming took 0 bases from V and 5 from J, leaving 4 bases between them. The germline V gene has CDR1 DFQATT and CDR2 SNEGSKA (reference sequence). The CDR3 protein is CSARERTGELFF. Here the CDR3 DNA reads TGCAGTGCTAGAGAGCGAACCGGGGAGCTGTTTTTT.

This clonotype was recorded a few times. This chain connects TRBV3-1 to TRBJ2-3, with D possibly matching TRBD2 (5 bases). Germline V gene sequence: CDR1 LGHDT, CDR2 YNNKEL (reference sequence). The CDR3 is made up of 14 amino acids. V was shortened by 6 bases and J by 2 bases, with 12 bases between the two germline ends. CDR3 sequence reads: CASRRARATDTQYF. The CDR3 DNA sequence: TGTGCCAGCAGGAGGGCAAGAGCCACAGATACGCAGTATTTT.

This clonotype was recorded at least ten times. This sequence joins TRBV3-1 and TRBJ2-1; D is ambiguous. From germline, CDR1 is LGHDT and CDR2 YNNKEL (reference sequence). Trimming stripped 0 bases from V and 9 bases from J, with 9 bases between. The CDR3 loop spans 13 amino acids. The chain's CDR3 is CASSQDTRTEQFF. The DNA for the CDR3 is TGTGCCAGCAGCCAAGATACACGGACTGAGCAGTTCTTC.

In DNA, the CDR3 is TGTGCCAGCAGCTTGTCGACTCGCTCGGGGGGGAACACCGGGGAGCTGTTTTTT. This encodes CASSLSTRSGGNTGELFF. The chain recombines TRBV5-4 with TRBJ2-2, with 7 bases matching TRBD2. CDR1 SGHNT and CDR2 YYREEE come from the germline V gene (reference sequence). Trimming took 1 base from V and 1 from J; bases not matched to a gene: 10. The CDR3 totals 18 residues.

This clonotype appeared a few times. The DNA for the CDR3 is TGTGCCAGCAGCTCGTTACAGGGAGGCTATGGCTACACCTTC. Residues: CASSSLQGGYGYTF. The V and J genes are TRBV11-2 and TRBJ1-2; possibly TRBD1 for D (6 bases). V lost 4 bases and J lost 4, with 13 bases in between. CDR1 SGHAT and CDR2 FQNNGV come from the germline V gene. The CDR3 is made up of 14 amino acids.

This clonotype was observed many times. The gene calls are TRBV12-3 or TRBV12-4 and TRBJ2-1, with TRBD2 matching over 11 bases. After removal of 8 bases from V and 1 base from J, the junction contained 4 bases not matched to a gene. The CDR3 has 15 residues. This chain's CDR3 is CASVLAGGSYNEQFF. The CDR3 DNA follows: TGTGCCAGCGTCCTAGCGGGGGGTTCCTACAATGAGCAGTTCTTC.

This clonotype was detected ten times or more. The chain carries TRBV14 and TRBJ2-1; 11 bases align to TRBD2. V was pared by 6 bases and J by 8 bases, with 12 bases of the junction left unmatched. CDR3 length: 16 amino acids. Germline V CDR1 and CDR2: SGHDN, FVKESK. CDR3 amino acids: CASRPPTSGGIDEQFF. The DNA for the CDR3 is TGTGCCAGCAGGCCACCAACTAGCGGGGGAATTGATGAGCAGTTCTTC.

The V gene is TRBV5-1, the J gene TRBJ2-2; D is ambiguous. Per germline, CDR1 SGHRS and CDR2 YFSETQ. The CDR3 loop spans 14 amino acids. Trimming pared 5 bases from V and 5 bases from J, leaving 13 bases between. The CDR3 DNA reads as TGCGCCAGCAGTCAATTAGTGGGGACCGGGGAGCTGTTTTTT. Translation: CASSQLVGTGELFF.

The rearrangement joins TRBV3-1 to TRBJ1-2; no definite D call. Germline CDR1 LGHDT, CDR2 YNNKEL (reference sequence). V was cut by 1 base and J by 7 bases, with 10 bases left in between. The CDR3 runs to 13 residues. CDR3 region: CASSQVRDGGYTF. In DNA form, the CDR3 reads TGTGCCAGCAGCCAAGTACGCGATGGTGGCTACACCTTC. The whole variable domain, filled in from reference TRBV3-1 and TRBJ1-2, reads DTAVSQTPKYLVTQMGNDKSIKCEQNLGHDTMYWYKQDSKKFLKIMFSYNNKELIINETVPNRFSPKSPDKAHLNLHINSLELGDSAVYFCASSQVRDGGYTFGSGTRLTVV.

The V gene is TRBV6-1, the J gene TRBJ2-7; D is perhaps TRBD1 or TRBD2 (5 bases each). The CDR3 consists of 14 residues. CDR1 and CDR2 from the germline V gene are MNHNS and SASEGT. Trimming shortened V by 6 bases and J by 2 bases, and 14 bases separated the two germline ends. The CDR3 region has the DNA TGTGCCAGCAGATCCGGGACGGGAACCTACGAGCAGTACGTC. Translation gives CASRSGTGTYEQYV.

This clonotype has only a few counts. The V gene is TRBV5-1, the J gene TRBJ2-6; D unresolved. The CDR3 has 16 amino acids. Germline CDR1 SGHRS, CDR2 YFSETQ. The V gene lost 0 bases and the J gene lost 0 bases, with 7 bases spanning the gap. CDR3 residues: CASSLGENSGANVLTF. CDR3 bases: TGCGCCAGCAGCTTGGGGGAAAACTCTGGGGCCAACGTCCTGACTTTC.

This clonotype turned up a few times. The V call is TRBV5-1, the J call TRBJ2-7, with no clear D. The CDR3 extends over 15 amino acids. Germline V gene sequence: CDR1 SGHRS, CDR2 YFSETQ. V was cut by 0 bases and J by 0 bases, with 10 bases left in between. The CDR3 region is CASSLGPPSSYEQYV. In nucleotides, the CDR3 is TGCGCCAGCAGCTTGGGCCCACCCAGCTCCTACGAGCAGTACGTC.

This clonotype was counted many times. CDR3 in DNA: TGCGCCAGCAGCCAAGTTGGGCGGGCCAAGGGCCGGGAGCTGTTTTTT. Encoded protein: CASSQVGRAKGRELFF. This chain joins TRBV4-3 and TRBJ2-2; D might be TRBD2 (5 bases). CDR1 is LGHNA and CDR2 is YSLEER in the germline V gene. The V end was cut by 1 base, the J end by 9 bases, with 18 bases between. This CDR3 has 16 residues.

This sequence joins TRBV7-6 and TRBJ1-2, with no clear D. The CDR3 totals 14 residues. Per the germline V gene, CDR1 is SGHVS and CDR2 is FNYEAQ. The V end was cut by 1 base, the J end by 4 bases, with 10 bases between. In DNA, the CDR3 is TGTGCCAGCAGCTTAGATACGTCAGGCTATGGCTACACCTTC. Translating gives CASSLDTSGYGYTF.

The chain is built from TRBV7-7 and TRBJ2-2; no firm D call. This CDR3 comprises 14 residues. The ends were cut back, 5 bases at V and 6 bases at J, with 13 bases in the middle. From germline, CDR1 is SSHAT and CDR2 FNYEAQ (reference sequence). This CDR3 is CASSPRRDAGELFF. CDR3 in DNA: TGTGCCAGCAGCCCCCGCCGAGATGCCGGGGAGCTGTTTTTT.

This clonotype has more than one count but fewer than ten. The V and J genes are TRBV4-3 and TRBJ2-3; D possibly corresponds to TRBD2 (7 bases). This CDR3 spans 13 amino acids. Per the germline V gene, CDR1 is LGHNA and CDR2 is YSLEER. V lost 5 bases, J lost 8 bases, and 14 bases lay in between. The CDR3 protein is CASSGEGEGTQYF. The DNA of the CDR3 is TGCGCCAGCAGCGGGGAGGGGGAAGGTACGCAGTATTTT.

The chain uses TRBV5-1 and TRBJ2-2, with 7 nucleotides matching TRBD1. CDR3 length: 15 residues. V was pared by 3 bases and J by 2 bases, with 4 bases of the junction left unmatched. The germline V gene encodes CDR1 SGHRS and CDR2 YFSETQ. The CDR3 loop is CASSSGQLNTGELFF. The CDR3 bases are TGCGCCAGCAGCTCGGGACAGCTAAACACCGGGGAGCTGTTTTTT.

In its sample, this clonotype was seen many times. This CDR3 reads CATTRGAGQGWNEQFF. CDR3 sequence (DNA): TGTGCCACCACCCGAGGGGCGGGACAGGGGTGGAATGAGCAGTTCTTC. The chain joins TRBV10-3 to TRBJ2-1; 10 bases line up with TRBD1. Trimming at V came to 10 bases and at J to 7 bases, leaving 16 bases not matched to a gene. Looked up from germline, CDR1 is ENHRY and CDR2 is SYGVKD. The CDR3 runs 16 residues.

CDR3 loop: CASSLATGDVNQPQHF. Here the CDR3 DNA reads TGTGCCAGCAGCTTAGCGACAGGGGATGTGAATCAGCCCCAGCATTTT. The chain links TRBV7-8 to TRBJ1-5; TRBD1 aligns across 8 bases. CDR1 and CDR2 (germline): SGHVS, FQNEAQ. The CDR3 sequence is 16 residues long. Germline trimming cut 0 bases from V and 4 bases from J; bases unmatched to any gene: 5.

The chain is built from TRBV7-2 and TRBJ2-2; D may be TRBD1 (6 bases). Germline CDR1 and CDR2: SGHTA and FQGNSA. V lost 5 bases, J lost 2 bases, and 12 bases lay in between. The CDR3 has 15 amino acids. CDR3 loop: CASSRDRRNTGELFF. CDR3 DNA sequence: TGTGCCAGCAGCCGAGACAGGAGAAACACCGGGGAGCTGTTTTTT.

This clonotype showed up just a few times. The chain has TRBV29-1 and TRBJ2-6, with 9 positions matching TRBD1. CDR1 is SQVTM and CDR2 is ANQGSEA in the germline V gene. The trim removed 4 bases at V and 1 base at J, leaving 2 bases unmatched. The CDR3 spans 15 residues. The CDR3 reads CSVGTGDSGANVLTF. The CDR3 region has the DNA TGCAGCGTTGGGACAGGGGATTCTGGGGCCAACGTCCTGACTTTC.

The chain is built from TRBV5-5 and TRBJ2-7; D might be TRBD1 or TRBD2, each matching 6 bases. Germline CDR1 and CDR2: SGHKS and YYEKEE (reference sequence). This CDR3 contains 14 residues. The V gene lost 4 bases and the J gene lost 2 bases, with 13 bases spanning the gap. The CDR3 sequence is CASSIQGGTYEQYF. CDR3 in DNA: TGTGCCAGCAGCATACAGGGAGGAACCTACGAGCAGTACTTC.

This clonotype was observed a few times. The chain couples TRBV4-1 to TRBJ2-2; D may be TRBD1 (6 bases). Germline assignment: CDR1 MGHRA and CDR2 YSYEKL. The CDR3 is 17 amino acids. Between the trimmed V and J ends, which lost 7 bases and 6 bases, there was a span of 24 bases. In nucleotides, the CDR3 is TGCGCCAGCAAAGGGGGTGGAGGACCAGTTAACCCCGGGGAGCTGTTTTTT. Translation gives CASKGGGGPVNPGELFF.

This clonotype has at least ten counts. The CDR3 protein is CASSRGDSDEKLFF. In DNA, the CDR3 is TGCGCCAGCAGCCGGGGGGACAGTGACGAAAAACTGTTTTTT. The chain uses TRBV4-3 and TRBJ1-4, with 7 bases lining up with TRBD1. After removal of 4 bases from V and 8 bases from J, the junction contained 7 bases not matched to a gene. CDR1 and CDR2 from the germline V gene are LGHNA and YSLEER. The CDR3 has 14 residues.